Listed below are T cell receptor beta chains from one sample, sequenced in a study of shared clonotypes between healthy human individuals. TCRdb's table, derived via immunoSEQ multiplex PCR, lists solely in-frame clones and lacks some. The table lists 2 million to 2.5 million clones, around 90% of them singletons, with about 0.41% in the top ten. Sequenced: naive CD4+ T cells from PBMCs. These TCRs come from a man aged 18 to 30 in good health. Some clones in this sample may be carry-over from other donors' samples. Each CDR3 is given with its conserved first and last residue. Each record gives: V gene, D gene, J gene, clone size, CDR3 protein, CDR3 DNA. The D gene is left open where the match is weak. Expanded clones get a size class; other rows say once, few or many, or leave the size out.

V: TRBV11-3; D: -; J: TRBJ2-2; size: -; CDR3: CASSLGTGRMNTGELFF; DNA: TGTGCCAGCAGCTTAGGAACAGGGCGGATGAACACCGGGGAGCTGTTTTTT
V: TRBV7-2; D: -; J: TRBJ2-2; size: -; CDR3: CASSSVSTGELFF; DNA: TGTGCCAGCAGCAGTGTTAGCACCGGGGAGCTGTTTTTT
V: TRBV9; D: TRBD2; J: TRBJ2-3; size: -; CDR3: CASSPPLRAGGYSTDTQYF; DNA: TGTGCCAGCAGCCCCCCGCTGCGCGCGGGAGGTTACTCCACAGATACGCAGTATTTT
V: TRBV28; D: -; J: TRBJ1-4; size: -; CDR3: CASSYGLGGKLFF; DNA: TGTGCCAGCAGCTACGGACTGGGCGGAAAACTGTTTTTT
V: TRBV19; D: TRBD1; J: TRBJ1-3; size: -; CDR3: CASSTLGQGDGNTIYF; DNA: TGTGCCAGTAGTACCCTCGGACAGGGGGACGGAAACACCATATATTTT
V: TRBV28; D: -; J: TRBJ1-2; size: -; CDR3: CASSLGRLYGYTF; DNA: TGTGCCAGCAGTTTAGGCAGGCTGTATGGCTACACCTTC
V: TRBV28; D: TRBD1; J: TRBJ1-2; size: few; CDR3: CASSLTGGMGYTF; DNA: TGTGCCAGCAGTCTGACAGGGGGTATGGGCTACACCTTC
V: TRBV5-4; D: TRBD1; J: TRBJ1-4; size: -; CDR3: CASKQGANEKLFF; DNA: TGTGCCAGTAAACAGGGGGCTAATGAAAAACTGTTTTTT
V: TRBV6-5; D: TRBD2; J: TRBJ2-7; size: -; CDR3: CASRPTSGRYYEQYF; DNA: TGTGCCAGCAGGCCGACTAGCGGGAGGTACTACGAGCAGTACTTC
V: TRBV5-8; D: TRBD1; J: TRBJ2-1; size: -; CDR3: CASSWHHRDRGDNEQFF; DNA: TGTGCCAGCAGCTGGCACCACAGGGACAGGGGAGACAATGAGCAGTTCTTC
V: TRBV4-3; D: -; J: TRBJ2-3; size: -; CDR3: CASSQESWRGTDTQYF; DNA: TGCGCCAGCAGCCAAGAAAGTTGGCGGGGCACAGATACGCAGTATTTT
V: TRBV23-1; D: -; J: TRBJ2-5; size: -; CDR3: CASSQLGEDSQETQYF; DNA: TGCGCCAGCAGTCAATTAGGTGAGGACAGCCAAGAGACCCAGTACTTC
V: TRBV7-9; D: -; J: TRBJ1-1; size: -; CDR3: CASRPRGVNTEAFF; DNA: TGTGCCAGCAGACCCAGGGGCGTGAACACTGAAGCTTTCTTT
V: TRBV28; D: -; J: TRBJ2-1; size: -; CDR3: CASSSLSHEQFF; DNA: TGTGCCAGCAGTTCTCTAAGCCATGAGCAGTTCTTC
V: TRBV7-2; D: -; J: TRBJ2-7; size: -; CDR3: CASSPAGQYSYEQYF; DNA: TGTGCCAGCAGCCCGGCAGGACAATACTCCTACGAGCAGTACTTC
V: TRBV6-5; D: -; J: TRBJ1-6; size: -; CDR3: CASHDSYNSPLHF; DNA: TGTGCCAGCCACGACAGCTATAATTCACCCCTCCACTTT
V: TRBV7-9; D: -; J: TRBJ1-1; size: -; CDR3: CATVLPSVSEAFF; DNA: TGTGCCACCGTACTCCCCTCGGTCTCTGAAGCTTTCTTT
V: TRBV28; D: -; J: TRBJ1-2; size: -; CDR3: CASRRTVYYGYTF; DNA: TGTGCCAGCCGACGGACAGTGTATTATGGCTACACCTTC
V: TRBV7-9; D: -; J: TRBJ1-2; size: -; CDR3: CASSPYEGQPRGYTF; DNA: TGTGCCAGCAGCCCTTACGAGGGCCAGCCCCGTGGCTACACCTTC
V: TRBV18; D: TRBD2; J: TRBJ2-5; size: -; CDR3: CASSPGAGGEETQYF; DNA: TGTGCCAGCTCACCGGGAGCGGGAGGTGAAGAGACCCAGTACTTC
V: TRBV15; D: TRBD2; J: TRBJ2-1; size: -; CDR3: CATSRGIAGGPWNEQFF; DNA: TGTGCCACCAGCAGAGGGATAGCGGGAGGGCCGTGGAATGAGCAGTTCTTC
V: TRBV7-9; D: -; J: TRBJ2-1; size: once; CDR3: CASSLVQGGEQFF; DNA: TGTGCCAGCAGCTTAGTCCAGGGTGGTGAGCAGTTCTTC
V: TRBV5-6; D: TRBD2; J: TRBJ2-1; size: -; CDR3: CASSPRLAGYEQFF; DNA: TGTGCCAGCAGCCCTCGACTAGCGGGATATGAGCAGTTCTTC
V: TRBV4-1; D: -; J: TRBJ1-2; size: -; CDR3: CASSQNRNGYTF; DNA: TGCGCCAGCAGCCAAAACAGGAACGGCTACACCTTC
V: TRBV7-9; D: TRBD1; J: TRBJ2-5; size: once; CDR3: CASSRDREETQYF; DNA: TGTGCCAGCAGCCGGGACAGGGAGGAGACCCAGTACTTC
V: TRBV5-4; D: -; J: TRBJ2-1; size: once; CDR3: CASMTGVTYNEQFF; DNA: TGTGCCAGCATGACGGGAGTAACCTACAATGAGCAGTTCTTC
V: TRBV7-2; D: -; J: TRBJ2-7; size: -; CDR3: CASSKYGGHSPYEQYF; DNA: TGTGCCAGCAGCAAATACGGGGGCCACTCCCCCTACGAGCAGTACTTC
V: TRBV6-1; D: TRBD2; J: TRBJ2-2; size: once; CDR3: CASSEALAGAYTGELFF; DNA: TGTGCCAGCAGTGAAGCGCTAGCGGGAGCATACACCGGGGAGCTGTTTTTT
V: TRBV28; D: -; J: TRBJ2-1; size: -; CDR3: CASSNGLYNEQFF; DNA: TGTGCCAGCAGTAACGGCCTGTACAATGAGCAGTTCTTC
V: TRBV28; D: -; J: TRBJ1-4; size: -; CDR3: CASIRRSAAGKLFF; DNA: TGTGCCAGCATCAGAAGGTCGGCTGCGGGAAAACTGTTTTTT
V: TRBV9; D: -; J: TRBJ2-2; size: once; CDR3: CASSVVDANSGGELFF; DNA: TGTGCCAGCAGCGTAGTAGACGCCAACTCTGGCGGGGAGCTGTTTTTT
V: TRBV5-6; D: -; J: TRBJ2-5; size: -; CDR3: CASSFGHEGETQYF; DNA: TGTGCCAGCAGCTTCGGACACGAAGGGGAGACCCAGTACTTC